The following is a T cell receptor beta chain sequence with its context. The antigen is undetermined. Profiled with immunoSEQ multiplex PCR; TCRdb holds only in-frame clones, not every one. Of about 1.1 million clones in the sample, roughly 80% were seen once. This record comes from a study of shared clonotypes between healthy human individuals. At the level of the study: Donors were a couple of women and a few men aged 18 to 49.

Memory CD4+ cells were the fraction left after CD45RA+ naive selection. The study's findings and limits: Generally, estimated richness proved larger in naive subsets than it did in memory subsets.

Germline CDR1 and CDR2: KGHSH and LQKENI. With 3 bases removed from V and 4 bases from J, the gap between germline ends came to 15 bases. The CDR3 extends over 16 amino acids. Material: memory CD4+ T cells from PBMCs. Subset given: CD45RA-negative fraction. V usage is TRBV18 and J usage is TRBJ2-2, with unresolved D. This clonotype was sampled from a man younger than 35 in good health. Some clones in this sample may be carry-over from other donors' samples. The CDR3 nucleotides read TGTGCCAGCTCACCGATTCTTTCCAGGACCACCGGGGAGCTGTTTTTT. Its translation: CASSPILSRTTGELFF.